This T cell receptor (beta chain) derives from a study of spatial heterogeneity in lung cancer (dated by TCRdb to the late 2010s). Broadly, across the study: Beta-chain transcripts were consistently detected in greater numbers than alpha-chain transcripts, which likely reflects a higher abundance of beta-chain transcripts. In tumor regions, TCR transcript counts showed a strong correlation with a T cell transcriptional module score derived from matched bulk RNA-seq. At surgery, both alpha and beta chains were TCR-sequenced in about 200 tumor regions, over 61 matched nontumor lung samples and around 50 PBMC samples. The study linked features of the TCR repertoire to counts of nonsynonymous mutations, which were determined by whole-exome sequencing of tumor tissue. In non-small cell lung cancer, the study made a quantitative comparison of TCR alpha and beta repertoires among multiple tumor regions, matched nontumor lung and blood. In the raw uncorrected reads, each unique combination of TCR and UMI appeared on average more than ten times. The paper's findings and limits, for the study overall: Confirming at a functional level the hypothesis that regional TCRs recognize regional mutations was considered to require additional single-cell paired TCR alpha and beta sequencing. The tumor nonsynonymous mutation count correlated with the number of expanded alpha and beta TCRs within the tumor. The count of ubiquitous expanded TCRs correlated with the count of ubiquitous nonsynonymous mutations, and the count of regional expanded TCRs correlated with the count of regional nonsynonymous mutations. TCR-seq coverage of tumor T cells was estimated to be only approximately 7% for alpha chains and 11% to 15% for beta chains.

The CDR3, from cysteine to phenylalanine, totals 17 residues. The retained sequence is limited to the CDR3, 51 bases, with the frame set at the first base. After removal of 6 bases from V and 4 bases from J, the junction retains 16 bases not matched to a gene. CDR1 and CDR2 are drawn from the germline V gene (reference sequence): DFQATT, SNEGSKA. This clonotype is labeled medium-sized (0.01 to 0.1%). Its antigen remains undetermined. The input lacks base qualities; no much larger clone sits a single base away. Libraries were prepared through 5' RACE. TCRdb records NextSeq 500 as the sequencer. To allow correction of PCR and sequencing errors, the TCR library protocol tagged every TCR cDNA molecule with a unique molecular identifier. Turning to the authors' computational methods: Decombinator tools were used for TCR identification, UMI-based error correction and CDR3 extraction. TCRs above a frequency of 2 per 1,000, corresponding to the top 1% of the tumor frequency distribution, were defined as expanded. Expanded tumor TCRs statistically deemed absent (corrected P<0.05) from at least one tumor region were classed as regional, and all other expanded tumor TCRs were classed as ubiquitous. Rényi diversity was computed with the R vegan package after subsampling each repertoire 100 times to 5,000 TCRs. CDR3 similarity networks were built from amino acid triplet string-kernel similarity, connecting CDR3s with pairwise similarity above 0.82. TCRdb reprocessing: public reads trimmed at Q25 with fastp, clones called with MiXCR, in-frame beta chains kept. Identical CDR3 proteins give one entry, which carries the most common genes and DNA. TCRdb, rather than the study authors, made the V and J calls. The sample data list roughly 4,200 distinct CDR3 sequences, and 6% to 6.5% of these were observed just once. The ten biggest clones cover roughly 19% of the sample.

Reading the label with the study, this specimen's time point is: sample taken at primary tumor resection. Donors were 65 to 85 patients with early-stage, untreated non-small cell lung cancer from the lung TRACERx cohort. TCR sequencing used whole RNA extracted from tumor and nontumor lung tissue, or from cryopreserved PBMC samples, without cell sorting. A patient was chosen for TCR sequencing only when enough RNA was available from at least two tumor regions. Before being selected, tumor and adjacent nontumor lung specimens were reviewed by a lung pathologist. Specimen: lung tumor tissue, collected at surgery. The chain was built from TRBV20-1 and TRBJ2-5; TRBD2 agrees with 11 junctional bases. The sequence was obtained from a male donor with early-stage non-small cell lung cancer. The nucleotide sequence reads as follows: TGCAGTGCGCCAGCCACTAGCGGGGGCCTATTAGGAGAGACCCAGTACTTC. The resulting protein is CSAPATSGGLLGETQYF.